Presented here are 26 T cell receptor beta chains from one specimen sequenced in a study of long-term antiretroviral therapy in people with HIV. Researchers report immunoSEQ v3.0 was run at survey level. Clones were sequenced by immunoSEQ multiplex PCR, and TCRdb holds only the in-frame ones, with some missing. Of about 40,000 clones in the sample, approximately 87% were seen once. The source was unsorted PBMCs, collected 1.2 years after starting antiretroviral therapy. These receptors were obtained from a woman aged 50 to 60 with HIV.

The CDR3 DNA sequence: TGTGCCAGTAGTAGACTCCCGGGACAGGGGAGCAACGAGCAGTACTTC. Amino acids: CASSRLPGQGSNEQYF. This chain uses TRBV19 with TRBJ2-7; 10 bases are shared with TRBD1. From germline, CDR1 is LNHDA and CDR2 SQIVND (reference sequence). J gave up 5 bases and V 4 bases, and 11 bases lay outside the gene matches. The CDR3 has 16 residues. The whole variable domain, remainder taken from reference TRBV19 and TRBJ2-7, is DGGITQSPKYLFRKEGQNVTLSCEQNLNHDAMYWYRQDPGQGLRLIYYSQIVNDFQKGDIAEGYSVSREKKESFPLTVTSAQKNPTAFYLCASSRLPGQGSNEQYFGPGTRLTVT.

CDR3 coding DNA: TGTGCCAGCAGTGATTGGGGAAGGGGGGCCGGGGAGACCCAGTACTTC. Protein product: CASSDWGRGAGETQYF. The V call is TRBV6-1, the J call TRBJ2-5, with D perhaps given as TRBD1 or TRBD2 (6 bases each). The CDR3 extends over 16 amino acids. V was cut by 3 bases and J by 5 bases, with 19 bases left in between. Per germline, CDR1 MNHNS and CDR2 SASEGT.

The chain combines TRBV18 with TRBJ1-2; D possibly corresponds to TRBD1 (5 bases). The CDR3 is 17 amino acids. V lost 0 bases and J 8 bases, leaving 22 bases between the germline ends. Germline CDR1 is KGHSH and CDR2 is LQKENI. The CDR3 reads CASSPPQGFNKGSGYTF. Written as DNA, the CDR3 is TGTGCCAGCTCACCACCCCAGGGATTTAATAAGGGTAGCGGCTACACCTTC.

The CDR3 DNA reads as TGTGCCAGTAGTGACGGACAGGGAAGGTTCAATGAGCAGTTCTTC. Protein sequence: CASSDGQGRFNEQFF. V usage is TRBV19 and J usage is TRBJ2-1, with 8 bases lining up with TRBD1. The CDR3 is 15 residues long. Germline assignment: CDR1 LNHDA and CDR2 SQIVND (reference sequence). Germline trimming cut 5 bases from V and 6 bases from J; bases unmatched to any gene: 9.

This chain joins TRBV7-3 and TRBJ2-5, with D maybe TRBD2 (6 bases). Germline V gives CDR1 SGHTA, CDR2 FQGTGA. The V gene lost 5 bases and the J gene lost 9 bases, with 19 bases spanning the gap. The CDR3 contains 14 residues. CDR3 loop: CASSPKPDYLSQYF. In DNA, the CDR3 is TGTGCCAGCAGCCCTAAACCGGACTATCTATCCCAGTACTTC.

CDR3 in DNA: TGTGCCAGCAGCGTAGGTGGTGCGGACGTAAATTCACCCCTCCACTTT. Encoded protein: CASSVGGADVNSPLHF. The chain is built from TRBV9 and TRBJ1-6, with D hard to call. The germline V gene has CDR1 SGDLS and CDR2 YYNGEE. The CDR3 length is 16 residues. The ends were cut back, 0 bases at V and 7 bases at J, with 14 bases in the middle.

The chain uses TRBV11-3 and TRBJ2-5, with D maybe TRBD1 (5 bases). Germline CDR1 SGHNT, CDR2 YENEEA. This CDR3 region has 13 residues. V gave up 3 bases and J gave up 5 bases, with 10 bases separating them. The CDR3 DNA sequence: TGTGCCAGCAGCTTCAACAGGTTGGAGACCCAGTACTTC. This gives the protein CASSFNRLETQYF.

The gene calls are TRBV9 and TRBJ2-7; 7 bases fit TRBD2. The ends lost 0 bases at V and 0 bases at J; junction bases unmatched: 0. The germline CDR1 and CDR2 sequences are SGDLS and YYNGEE. The CDR3 is made up of 14 amino acids. DNA of the CDR3: TGTGCCAGCAGCGTAGGGGACTACTCCTACGAGCAGTACTTC. Encoded protein: CASSVGDYSYEQYF.

This chain uses TRBV19 with TRBJ1-5, with a tentative D call TRBD1 (5 bases). Germline assignment: CDR1 LNHDA and CDR2 SQIVND (reference sequence). CDR3 length: 13 amino acids. With 10 bases removed from V and 5 bases from J, the gap between germline ends came to 15 bases. Here the CDR3 reads CATSYLGDQPQHF. The CDR3 DNA sequence: TGTGCCACCTCATACTTAGGGGATCAGCCCCAGCATTTT.

This chain links TRBV29-1 with TRBJ1-1; the D gene is possibly TRBD1 (5 bases). The CDR3 sequence is 13 residues long. The V gene lost 1 base and the J gene lost 7 bases, with 13 bases spanning the gap. Germline V gene data show CDR1 as SQVTM and CDR2 as ANQGSEA. The CDR3 sequence: CSVEGRVRVEAFF. The CDR3 DNA follows: TGCAGCGTTGAAGGAAGGGTCAGGGTTGAAGCTTTCTTT.

The genes are TRBV30 and TRBJ1-2; D might be TRBD1 (5 bases). The CDR3 runs to 15 residues. Germline values: CDR1 GTSNPN, CDR2 SVGIG (reference sequence). V shed 4 bases and J shed 2 bases, with 17 bases lying between them. The CDR3 region is CAWTLVRGRNYGYTF. The CDR3, as DNA: TGTGCCTGGACCCTGGTCCGGGGCAGGAACTATGGCTACACCTTC.

The genes are TRBV18 and TRBJ2-4, with a tentative D call TRBD1 (6 bases). The V gene's germline CDR1 is KGHSH and CDR2 LQKENI. This CDR3 region has 15 residues. Trimming took 1 base from V and 5 from J, leaving 12 bases between them. CDR3 amino acids: CASSPRQASENIQYF. DNA for the CDR3: TGTGCCAGCTCACCACGACAGGCCAGCGAAAACATTCAGTACTTC. Complete variable domain (other parts from reference TRBV18 and TRBJ2-4): NAGVMQNPRHLVRRRGQEARLRCSPMKGHSHVYWYRQLPEEGLKFMVYLQKENIIDESGMPKERFSAEFPKEGPSILRIQQVVRGDSAAYFCASSPRQASENIQYFGAGTRLSVL.

The genes are TRBV9 and TRBJ1-2; 7 bases are a match to TRBD1. After removal of 2 bases from V and 4 bases from J, the junction contained 11 bases not matched to a gene. Germline V gives CDR1 SGDLS, CDR2 YYNGEE. The CDR3 has 16 residues. The CDR3 reads CASSVPSTGSGYGYTF. The CDR3 region has the DNA TGTGCCAGCAGCGTCCCTTCGACAGGGTCAGGCTATGGCTACACCTTC.

The V gene is TRBV7-2, the J gene TRBJ2-1, with D uncertain. The CDR3 spans 12 residues. With 0 bases removed from V and 4 bases from J, the gap between germline ends came to 1 base. CDR1 and CDR2 from the germline V gene are SGHTA and FQGNSA. CDR3 in DNA: TGTGCCAGCAGCTTAGCTTACAATGAGCAGTTCTTC. Translated, it gives CASSLAYNEQFF.

The chain links TRBV7-9 to TRBJ2-1; 7 nucleotides match TRBD1. The CDR3 has 14 amino acids. Germline CDR1 is SEHNR and CDR2 is FQNEAQ (reference sequence). Trimming at V came to 4 bases and at J to 5 bases, leaving 5 bases not matched to a gene. The CDR3 DNA reads as TGTGCCAGCAGCTCGACAGGGCTCCACAATGAGCAGTTCTTC. As protein: CASSSTGLHNEQFF.

The chain recombines TRBV5-1 with TRBJ1-5, with D unclear. The ends were cut back, 4 bases at V and 4 bases at J, with 12 bases in the middle. The CDR3 length is 14 residues. The V gene's germline CDR1 is SGHRS and CDR2 YFSETQ. The CDR3 loop is CASSPAGENQPQHF. CDR3 sequence (DNA): TGCGCCAGCAGCCCAGCAGGAGAAAATCAGCCCCAGCATTTT.

The V and J genes are TRBV7-9 and TRBJ2-5, with unresolved D. CDR3 size: 11 residues. With 8 bases removed from V and 4 bases from J, the gap between germline ends came to 8 bases. CDR1 and CDR2 from the germline V gene are SEHNR and FQNEAQ (reference sequence). CDR3 nucleotide sequence: TGTGCCAGCCCGGGCCGAGAGACCCAGTACTTC. It is translated as CASPGRETQYF.

V gene TRBV27 combines with J gene TRBJ2-3, with TRBD2 as a possible D gene (5 bases). The CDR3 contains 14 residues. Germline lookup yields CDR1 MNHEY and CDR2 SMNVEV (reference sequence). V was shortened by 8 bases and J by 2 bases, with 14 bases between the two germline ends. DNA for the CDR3: TGTGCCAGCTCCTGGGAGAGAGCCACAGATACGCAGTATTTT. This sequence encodes CASSWERATDTQYF.

This chain links TRBV6-4 with TRBJ2-3; 9 bases match TRBD1. The CDR3 is 14 residues long. Germline loops: CDR1 MRHNA, CDR2 SNTAGT. The junction had 2 bases not matched to a gene; V was cut back by 6 bases and J by 1 base. The CDR3 coding sequence is TGTGCCAGCAGAAGGGACAGGGGCACAGATACGCAGTATTTT. It specifies CASRRDRGTDTQYF.

Only a few counts were recorded for this clone. V is TRBV19 and J is TRBJ1-6; 9 nucleotides agree with TRBD1. With V trimmed by 5 bases and J by 10 bases, 12 bases remained unmatched. Per the germline V gene, CDR1 is LNHDA and CDR2 is SQIVND (reference sequence). The CDR3 sequence is 16 residues long. This chain's CDR3 is CASSQPTGTGWSPLHF. CDR3 in DNA: TGTGCCAGTAGTCAGCCGACCGGGACAGGGTGGTCACCCCTCCACTTT. Variable domain in full (rest from reference TRBV19 and TRBJ1-6): DGGITQSPKYLFRKEGQNVTLSCEQNLNHDAMYWYRQDPGQGLRLIYYSQIVNDFQKGDIAEGYSVSREKKESFPLTVTSAQKNPTAFYLCASSQPTGTGWSPLHFGNGTRLTVT.

The chain combines TRBV27 with TRBJ1-2; D is uncertain. Germline loops: CDR1 MNHEY, CDR2 SMNVEV (reference sequence). The CDR3 runs to 13 residues. V dropped 4 bases and J dropped 0 bases, with 6 bases sitting between them. CDR3 loop: CASSSRPNYGYTF. The CDR3 nucleotides read TGTGCCAGCAGTTCTCGTCCTAACTATGGCTACACCTTC.

V is TRBV6-8 and J is TRBJ1-1, with 8 bases matching TRBD1. The germline CDR1 and CDR2 sequences are MNHGY and SAAAGT. This CDR3 is built from 15 residues. Trimming removed 6 bases from V and 1 base from J; junction bases left unmatched: 7. The CDR3 loop reads CASSQDREQNTEAFF. CDR3 sequence (DNA): TGTGCCAGCAGCCAGGACAGGGAACAGAACACTGAAGCTTTCTTT.

V usage is TRBV30 and J usage is TRBJ1-1, with D perhaps matching TRBD1 (5 bases). Germline V gene data show CDR1 as GTSNPN and CDR2 as SVGIG (reference sequence). With 4 bases removed from V and 3 bases from J, the gap between germline ends came to 15 bases. The CDR3 runs to 14 residues. The CDR3 DNA is TGTGCCTGGACTAACGGGGCAGCCTACACTGAAGCTTTCTTT. This encodes CAWTNGAAYTEAFF.

The chain couples TRBV19 to TRBJ2-3, with 8 bases aligning to TRBD1. CDR3 length: 16 amino acids. CDR1 is LNHDA, CDR2 SQIVND, per germline (reference sequence). The junction had 8 bases not matched to a gene; V was cut back by 5 bases and J by 1 base. The CDR3 is CASSPGGAWGTDTQYF. CDR3 nucleotide sequence: TGTGCCAGTAGTCCAGGGGGCGCTTGGGGCACAGATACGCAGTATTTT. The full variable domain, in which reference TRBV19 and TRBJ2-3 provide the parts outside the CDR3, is DGGITQSPKYLFRKEGQNVTLSCEQNLNHDAMYWYRQDPGQGLRLIYYSQIVNDFQKGDIAEGYSVSREKKESFPLTVTSAQKNPTAFYLCASSPGGAWGTDTQYFGPGTRLTVL.

The chain uses TRBV12-5 and TRBJ2-1; D not certain. This CDR3 spans 14 amino acids. V was pared by 3 bases and J by 8 bases, with 14 bases between. Germline V gene sequence: CDR1 LGHNT, CDR2 FRNRAP. CDR3 in DNA: TGTGCTAGTGGTTTTATGGAAGCTAGGCATGAGCAGTTCTTC. Encoded protein: CASGFMEARHEQFF.

The chain recombines TRBV5-1 with TRBJ1-3; D remains ambiguous. V lost 5 bases and J lost 3, with 12 bases in between. This CDR3 region has 14 residues. Germline CDR1 SGHRS, CDR2 YFSETQ. This CDR3 is CASRGPKDGNTIYF. The CDR3 coding sequence is TGCGCCAGCAGAGGGCCGAAGGATGGAAACACCATATATTTT.